A single TCR beta chain is shown here with its context. Its antigen is unknown. No per-base quality is available; no much larger clone lies one base away. The CDR3 runs 15 residues from the cysteine to the phenylalanine. The read is trimmed to its CDR3 DNA, 45 bases read in frame from base 1. Sequences SGHTA (CDR1) and FQGTGA (CDR2) are obtained from the germline V gene. V lost 5 bases and J lost 2 bases, and the count of bases not matched to a germline gene is 7. CD3+ T cells were isolated magnetically, stimulated for around 1.5 hours with PMA and ionomycin, and then labeled using IL-17A and IFNgamma cytokine secretion assays. Synovial fluid effusions were aspirated from actively inflamed joints of psoriatic arthritis patients. For each patient, synovial fluid served as the source from which three memory CD8+ T cell populations were isolated by sorting: Tc1 cells (IL-17A-IFNgamma+), Tc17 cells (IL-17A+) and the bulk memory fraction, allowing their TCR repertoires to be compared. The psoriatic arthritis patients fulfilled the Classification of Psoriatic Arthritis Study Group (CASPAR) criteria. Cytokine-secreting cells were counterstained with a viability dye and with anti-CD3, CD8, CD14 and CD4 antibodies and were sorted on a BD FACSAria. A few patients with psoriatic arthritis provided sorted synovial fluid CD8+ T cell subsets that underwent TCRbeta sequencing. Synovial fluid mononuclear cells were isolated with Lymphoprep and cryopreserved in liquid nitrogen before use. Around 50% fetal calf serum and around 9.9% dimethyl sulfoxide were contained in the cryopreservation medium.

These data are taken from a study of IL-17A CD8 T cells in psoriatic arthritis synovium. As for the study more broadly: The study aimed to define the phenotype, molecular profile and function of synovial IL-17A+CD8+ T cells in psoriatic arthritis pathogenesis.

Broader findings and caveats from the paper: In a couple of patients, many Tc17 clones were found to be shared with the synovial Tc1 population, resulting in Morisita overlap indices above 0.75. Cells came from synovial fluid rather than synovial tissue, since no psoriatic arthritis synovial tissue samples were available. Although most synovial CD8+ subsets stayed polyclonal, some individual clones made up over 4.5% of the repertoire. Only three patients were included in the TCR sequencing, a limited sample size that the authors acknowledged.

After DNA extraction (Qiagen), TCRbeta V-D-J rearrangements were amplified in a bias-controlled manner and then sequenced at high throughput (immunoSEQ; Adaptive Biotech). The authors' analysis ran thus. The immunoSEQ Analyzer platform was used for sequence-level analysis of productive sequences. Clonality was computed as 1 minus Pielou's evenness, ranging from 0 (highly polyclonal) to 1 (monoclonal). The Morisita index, which runs from 0 (no similarity) to 1 (complete similarity), was used to measure repertoire overlap between subsets. The table comes from immuneACCESS by way of TCRdb, which keeps in-frame sequences with V and J called. Part of the clones is missing from these tables; in studies checked, under half for an unresolved V gene and the rest for unknown reasons. Clone size and V and J calls were adopted from that table, with D and trimming inferred from the DNA. Counted in this sample were a few hundred clones; approximately 80% of them appeared once. The ten largest clones add up to approximately 14% of the sample.

This TCR was recovered from a human donor with psoriatic arthritis. Sequencing was carried out using IFN-gamma+ CD8+ T cells from synovial fluid. The cell subset or site label for this specimen denotes: IL-17A-IFNgamma+ memory CD8+ (Tc1) cells. The chain was built from TRBV7-3 and TRBJ2-3; 7 central bases correspond to TRBD2. The bases are TGTGCCAGCAGCCGACTAGCTAAAAACACAGATACGCAGTATTTT. It encodes CASSRLAKNTDTQYF.